These 26 T cell receptor beta chains were sequenced from one sample in a study of response to subunit inactivated influenza vaccine. TCRdb processed the RT-PCR reads anew with MiXCR; each CDR3 protein has one entry. The sample carries 200,000 to 250,000 distinct CDR3 sequences, 10% to 15% recorded once. Material: non-naive T cells sorted from PBMCs, obtained less than 15 days before vaccination. Every receptor here comes from a man aged 50 or older who received an inactivated influenza vaccine.

The V call is TRBV13, the J call TRBJ2-7, with D unclear. Looked up from germline, CDR1 is PRHDT and CDR2 is FYEKMQ (reference sequence). V gave up 3 bases and J gave up 5 bases, with 11 bases separating them. CDR3 length: 13 amino acids. The CDR3 sequence is CASSFSPQNEQYF. CDR3 DNA: TGTGCCAGCAGCTTTTCCCCCCAGAACGAGCAGTACTTC.

This clonotype has more than one count but fewer than ten. V and J are TRBV3-1 and TRBJ2-1; D might be TRBD1 (5 bases). Trimming stripped 10 bases from V and 6 bases from J, with 13 bases between. The CDR3 runs to 12 residues. Germline V lookup: CDR1 LGHDT, CDR2 YNNKEL (reference sequence). The CDR3 here is CATQGGSNEQFF. The DNA for the CDR3 is TGTGCCACCCAGGGTGGTTCCAATGAGCAGTTCTTC.

The J gene is TRBJ2-1, the V gene TRBV5-6; D not resolved. V lost 0 bases to trimming and J lost 5 bases, with 9 bases between them. Germline V CDR1 and CDR2: SGHDT, YYEEEE. The CDR3 loop spans 14 amino acids. The CDR3 reads CASSLVGAHNEQFF. The DNA of the CDR3 is TGTGCCAGCAGCTTGGTCGGAGCCCACAATGAGCAGTTCTTC.

This clonotype was counted only a few times. This chain joins TRBV5-6 and TRBJ1-1, with TRBD1 as a possible D gene (6 bases). The CDR3 spans 18 residues. V gave up 2 bases and J gave up 2 bases, with 22 bases separating them. CDR1 and CDR2 from the germline V gene are SGHDT and YYEEEE. CDR3 in DNA: TGTGCCAGCAGCTTTTCCTTCAGGGGTACTAGATCCAACACTGAAGCTTTCTTT. Amino acid sequence: CASSFSFRGTRSNTEAFF.

The rearrangement joins TRBV6-2 or TRBV6-3 to TRBJ2-3; 8 positions agree with TRBD2. Trimming took 4 bases from V and 9 from J; bases not matched to a gene: 15. Germline V gene sequence: CDR1 MNHEY, CDR2 SVGEGT. This CDR3 contains 16 residues. The CDR3 sequence is CASSSWGLDLSGTQYF. The CDR3 region has the DNA TGTGCCAGCAGTTCCTGGGGACTAGACCTTTCAGGGACGCAGTATTTT.

The chain is built from TRBV4-3 and TRBJ2-7; TRBD2 is a possible D gene (7 bases). The germline V gene has CDR1 LGHNA and CDR2 YSLEER. The CDR3 has 15 amino acids. The germline V and J ends were trimmed by 4 bases and 3 bases, with 16 bases remaining between them. In DNA, the CDR3 is TGCGCCAGCAGCCCCGCTCCGGGGGGCGTCTACGAGCAGTACTTC. Translated: CASSPAPGGVYEQYF.

This chain connects TRBV11-2 to TRBJ2-1, with D possibly being TRBD1 or TRBD2 (6 bases each). CDR1 SGHAT and CDR2 FQNNGV come from the germline V gene. There are 19 residues in the CDR3. V was clipped by 6 bases and J by 6 bases, with 30 bases between them. The CDR3 nucleotides read TGTGCCAGCAGACAGCGAGACACAGGGAGGCGTCTTCGGAGCAATGAGCAGTTCTTC. It is translated as CASRQRDTGRRLRSNEQFF.

The genes are TRBV7-2 and TRBJ1-5; TRBD1 aligns across 7 bases. This CDR3 contains 17 residues. The V gene's germline CDR1 is SGHTA and CDR2 FQGNSA. V was pared by 4 bases and J by 3 bases, with 12 bases of the junction left unmatched. CDR3 bases: TGTGCCAGCAGCTCCGGAACTAGACAGGGTCACAATCAGCCCCAGCATTTT. Translated, it gives CASSSGTRQGHNQPQHF.

The table lists this clonotype with many counts. The chain recombines TRBV5-6 with TRBJ2-3; D is possibly TRBD1 or TRBD2 (5 bases each). CDR3 length equals 15 residues. CDR1 SGHDT and CDR2 YYEEEE come from the germline V gene. Trimming took off 5 bases at V and 1 base at J, with 14 bases between the two ends. In DNA, the CDR3 is TGTGCCAGCAGAATGCGAACGGGACGCACAGATACGCAGTATTTT. Translation gives CASRMRTGRTDTQYF. Drawing the rest from reference TRBV5-6 and TRBJ2-3, the complete variable domain is DAGVTQSPTHLIKTRGQQVTLRCSPKSGHDTVSWYQQALGQGPQFIFQYYEEEERQRGNFPDRFSGHQFPNYSSELNVNALLLGDSALYLCASRMRTGRTDTQYFGPGTRLTVL.

This clonotype turned up a few times. The chain links TRBV29-1 to TRBJ1-2, with D maybe TRBD1 (5 bases). Per the germline V gene, CDR1 is SQVTM and CDR2 is ANQGSEA. There are 12 residues in the CDR3. The ends were cut back, 5 bases at V and 1 base at J, with 8 bases in the middle. CDR3 DNA sequence: TGCAGCGTTCTGGGGGTTAACTATGGCTACACCTTC. Its protein product is CSVLGVNYGYTF.

A few counts support this clonotype. The chain employs TRBV7-8 and TRBJ2-3; 11 bases match TRBD2. Germline values: CDR1 SGHVS, CDR2 FQNEAQ. This CDR3 is 14 amino acids long. The V segment lost 5 bases and the J segment 6 bases; nucleotides outside the gene matches: 4. The CDR3 loop reads CASSIGLAGDTQYF. Written as DNA, the CDR3 is TGTGCCAGCAGCATCGGACTAGCGGGTGATACGCAGTATTTT.

This clonotype was observed many times. V and J are TRBV6-4 and TRBJ1-2, with D maybe TRBD1 (6 bases). This CDR3 region has 12 residues. Trimming left V 5 bases short and J 4 bases short, with 8 bases between. The germline gives CDR1 MRHNA, CDR2 SNTAGT. The CDR3: CASSQQGYGYTF. The CDR3 DNA reads TGTGCCAGCAGTCAACAGGGCTATGGCTACACCTTC.

This clonotype has just a few counts. The chain carries TRBV27 and TRBJ2-7; 7 nucleotides agree with TRBD1. The V gene end was trimmed by 6 bases and the J gene end by 7 bases; junction bases not matched to a gene: 9. Per the germline V gene, CDR1 is MNHEY and CDR2 is SMNVEV (reference sequence). This CDR3 is 13 amino acids long. The CDR3 region is CASSATGPGEQYF. The CDR3 nucleotides are TGTGCCAGCAGCGCGACAGGGCCGGGAGAGCAGTACTTC.

The table lists this clonotype with many counts. CDR3 coding DNA: TGTGCCAGCAGCCCAGTGGCGGGAAGGCACGAGCAGTACTTC. This translates into CASSPVAGRHEQYF. V and J are TRBV11-2 and TRBJ2-7, with D possibly being TRBD2 (6 bases). V was clipped by 5 bases and J by 5 bases, with 16 bases between them. Germline V CDR1 and CDR2: SGHAT, FQNNGV. The CDR3 is made up of 14 amino acids.

This clonotype was counted at least ten times. This chain links TRBV6-1 with TRBJ1-1, with TRBD1 matching over 8 bases. This CDR3 has 14 residues. The J segment lost 4 bases and the V segment lost 5 bases, leaving 6 bases of the junction unmatched. Germline CDR1 is MNHNS and CDR2 is SASEGT. CDR3 sequence: CASSRQGRVTEAFF. The CDR3 region has the DNA TGTGCCAGCAGTAGACAGGGGCGGGTCACTGAAGCTTTCTTT.

The gene calls are TRBV20-1 and TRBJ2-1, with D possibly matching TRBD2 (6 bases). The CDR3 length is 17 residues. Germline lookup yields CDR1 DFQATT and CDR2 SNEGSKA (reference sequence). The chain's CDR3 is CCARDTSGLSSYNEQFF. The DNA for the CDR3 is TGCTGCGCTAGAGATACCAGCGGGCTGAGCTCCTACAATGAGCAGTTCTTC.

This clonotype was seen at least ten times. The V gene is TRBV2, the J gene TRBJ2-3; D is unclear. Germline V gene lookup returns CDR1 SNHLY and CDR2 FYNNEI. CDR3 size: 13 residues. The germline V and J ends were trimmed by 8 bases and 2 bases, with 11 bases remaining between them. The DNA of the CDR3 is TGTGCCAGCGGAAACGGAAACACAGATACGCAGTATTTT. This sequence encodes CASGNGNTDTQYF.

This clonotype has just a few counts. V gene TRBV28 combines with J gene TRBJ2-3; no definite D call. CDR3 length: 11 amino acids. Trimming pared 7 bases from V and 4 bases from J, leaving 6 bases between. CDR1 and CDR2 (germline): MDHEN, SYDVKM. The CDR3 coding sequence is TGTGCCAGCAAGAGTCCAGATACGCAGTATTTT. Translating it yields CASKSPDTQYF.

This clonotype occurred many times. The chain couples TRBV10-3 to TRBJ2-7, with TRBD2 as a possible D gene (5 bases). V was cut by 0 bases and J by 6 bases, with 15 bases left in between. The CDR3 length is 15 residues. Germline CDR1 and CDR2: ENHRY and SYGVKD. The CDR3 protein is CAISESTTIWGEQYF. Written as DNA, the CDR3 is TGTGCCATCAGTGAGTCGACTACGATATGGGGCGAGCAGTACTTC.

In its sample, this clonotype was seen a few times. A much bigger clone sits one base away, suggesting this may be a read error. V gene TRBV28 combines with J gene TRBJ2-1; D is perhaps TRBD2 (6 bases). The CDR3 loop spans 14 amino acids. Germline CDR1 is MDHEN and CDR2 is SYDVKM. The V and J ends lost 2 bases and 3 bases respectively, with 8 bases between them. The CDR3 DNA reads as TGTGCCAGCAGTTTAACGGGGGTCTACAATGAGCAGTTCTTC. Translated: CASSLTGVYNEQFF.

In the case of this clonotype: This may arise from a read error, as a much more abundant clone is one base away. The CDR3 protein is CASSVTDTHYF. The CDR3 coding sequence is TGTGCCAGCAGCGTGACAGATACGCATTATTTT. The chain combines TRBV5-6 with TRBJ2-3; perhaps TRBD1 as D (5 bases). The length of the CDR3 is 11 residues. CDR1 and CDR2 from the germline V gene are SGHDT and YYEEEE.

This clonotype was counted a single time. The chain links TRBV6-5 to TRBJ2-1, with D perhaps matching TRBD2 (5 bases). The V end was cut by 0 bases, the J end by 9 bases, with 12 bases between. CDR3 length: 14 residues. Germline V gene lookup returns CDR1 MNHEY and CDR2 SVGAGI. DNA for the CDR3: TGTGCCAGCAGTTACTCGATATCGGCGGGTGAGCAGTTCTTC. Translating it yields CASSYSISAGEQFF.

This chain connects TRBV5-1 to TRBJ2-5; 12 nucleotides align to TRBD2. The CDR3 runs 17 residues. From germline, CDR1 is SGHRS and CDR2 YFSETQ. V trimming: 4 bases; J trimming: 5 bases; junction bases outside the gene matches: 12. The CDR3 spells CASSLGLAGPQVETQYF. CDR3 DNA sequence: TGCGCCAGCAGCCTGGGACTAGCGGGCCCTCAAGTGGAGACCCAGTACTTC. Variable domain in full (rest from reference TRBV5-1 and TRBJ2-5): KAGVTQTPRYLIKTRGQQVTLSCSPISGHRSVSWYQQTPGQGLQFLFEYFSETQRNKGNFPGRFSGRQFSNSRSEMNVSTLELGDSALYLCASSLGLAGPQVETQYFGPGTRLLVL.

The genes are TRBV6-6 and TRBJ1-5, with D unresolved. The length of the CDR3 is 12 residues. V lost 5 bases and J 4 bases, leaving 6 bases between the germline ends. The germline CDR1 and CDR2 sequences are MNHNY and SVGAGI (reference sequence). The CDR3 DNA follows: TGTGCCAGCAGTGCGCCGAATCAGCCCCAGCATTTT. This translates into CASSAPNQPQHF.

This clonotype came up many times. This rearrangement joins TRBV20-1 to TRBJ2-7; TRBD2 aligns across 9 bases. This CDR3 is 17 amino acids long. CDR1 DFQATT and CDR2 SNEGSKA come from the germline V gene (reference sequence). V lost 0 bases, J lost 5 bases, and 14 bases stayed unmatched. Here the CDR3 reads CSARDSSGGSIWDEQYF. The CDR3 DNA reads TGCAGTGCTAGAGATTCGAGCGGGGGGTCCATTTGGGACGAGCAGTACTTC.

The gene calls are TRBV18 and TRBJ2-5; D unclear. The V end lost 2 bases, the J end lost 5 bases, and 6 bases lay between the germline ends. This CDR3 is 12 amino acids long. Germline V gives CDR1 KGHSH, CDR2 LQKENI. This CDR3 is CASSPRTETQYF. The CDR3 nucleotides read TGTGCCAGCTCACCAAGGACGGAGACCCAGTACTTC.